Each of the 27 T cell receptor beta chains below was sequenced from the same sample in a study of control samples from healthy donors and cancer patients (dated by TCRdb to the early 2020s). The library was obtained by the immunoSEQ multiplex PCR assay. TCRdb stores this immuneACCESS table with in-frame sequences only. Part of the clones is absent; in the studies checked, under half of the shortfall reflects unresolved V genes, and no reason is known for the rest. The sample has 160,000 or so clones on record, about 93% of them singletons. The ten largest clones take up 0.65% to 0.75% of the sample. The sample consisted of blood. These receptor sequences come from a woman aged 25 to 39 in good health.

This chain links TRBV4-1 with TRBJ2-7; tentative D call: TRBD1 (6 bases). The CDR3 has 13 residues. The germline V and J ends were trimmed by 0 bases and 4 bases, with 7 bases remaining between them. The germline V gene has CDR1 MGHRA and CDR2 YSYEKL. CDR3 region: CASSQDRGYEQYF. The CDR3 DNA follows: TGCGCCAGCAGCCAAGACAGGGGTTACGAGCAGTACTTC.

V and J are TRBV19 and TRBJ1-1; 9 nucleotides line up with TRBD1. After removal of 4 bases from V and 5 bases from J, the junction contained 5 bases not matched to a gene. The CDR3 runs to 14 residues. Germline-derived CDR1 and CDR2 are LNHDA and SQIVND (reference sequence). DNA for the CDR3: TGTGCCAGTAGTAGTAGGGACAGGGAAACTGAAGCTTTCTTT. Translation gives CASSSRDRETEAFF. The full variable domain, its missing parts supplied by reference TRBV19 and TRBJ1-1, is DGGITQSPKYLFRKEGQNVTLSCEQNLNHDAMYWYRQDPGQGLRLIYYSQIVNDFQKGDIAEGYSVSREKKESFPLTVTSAQKNPTAFYLCASSSRDRETEAFFGQGTRLTVV.

This clone came up once. The chain is built from TRBV28 and TRBJ2-1, with TRBD2 matching 16 bases. Germline CDR1 reads MDHEN; CDR2 reads SYDVKM. The CDR3 is made up of 16 amino acids. The V and J ends lost 4 bases and 16 bases, in that order; junction bases with no gene match: 13. The DNA for the CDR3 is TGTGCCAGCAGTTCACCGGGACTAGCGGGAGGGCCACACACCTTCTTC. Its protein product is CASSSPGLAGGPHTFF.

This chain joins TRBV28 and TRBJ1-1, with 11 positions matching TRBD1. V shed 6 bases and J 4 bases; nucleotides not matched to a gene: 10. CDR3 length: 16 residues. Germline V CDR1 and CDR2: MDHEN, SYDVKM. The CDR3 spells CASSRGQGAGGTEAFF. The CDR3 nucleotides are TGTGCCAGCAGCCGAGGACAGGGGGCGGGGGGCACTGAAGCTTTCTTT.

This chain uses TRBV24-1 with TRBJ2-7; 8 positions match TRBD1. V was pared by 2 bases and J by 2 bases, with 4 bases of the junction left unmatched. This CDR3 comprises 15 residues. Germline V gene sequence: CDR1 KGHDR, CDR2 SFDVKD. The CDR3 protein is CATSDSGQGAYEQYF. CDR3 DNA sequence: TGTGCCACCAGTGATTCTGGACAGGGAGCCTACGAGCAGTACTTC.

The chain employs TRBV28 and TRBJ1-5; 7 bases fit TRBD1. V trimming: 7 bases; J trimming: 5 bases; junction bases outside the gene matches: 2. The CDR3 spans 12 residues. Per germline, CDR1 MDHEN and CDR2 SYDVKM. CDR3 in amino acids: CASTQGDQPQHF. Here the CDR3 DNA reads TGTGCCAGCACCCAGGGGGATCAGCCCCAGCATTTT.

The gene calls are TRBV4-2 and TRBJ2-1; 10 nucleotides agree with TRBD2. Germline V CDR1 and CDR2: LGHNA, YNFKEQ. After removal of 0 bases from V and 6 bases from J, the junction contained 5 bases not matched to a gene. The CDR3 contains 16 residues. In DNA form, the CDR3 reads TGTGCCAGCAGCCAAGATCCTAGCGGGAGCTTCAATGAGCAGTTCTTC. Residues: CASSQDPSGSFNEQFF.

This rearrangement joins TRBV6-6 to TRBJ2-7; D tentatively reads TRBD1 or TRBD2 (5 bases each). In germline, CDR1 is MNHNY, CDR2 SVGAGI (reference sequence). The germline V and J ends were trimmed by 6 bases and 5 bases, with 17 bases remaining between them. The length of the CDR3 is 14 residues. This CDR3 reads CASRISSLGDEQYF. Written as DNA, the CDR3 is TGTGCCAGCAGGATTAGCTCCCTGGGGGACGAGCAGTACTTC.

This sequence joins TRBV6-4 and TRBJ1-1; 8 bases are shared with TRBD1. After removal of 5 bases from V and 7 bases from J, the junction contained 3 bases not matched to a gene. Germline V gene data show CDR1 as MRHNA and CDR2 as SNTAGT. The CDR3 loop spans 12 amino acids. This chain's CDR3 is CASSKGTGEAFF. The CDR3 nucleotides read TGTGCCAGCAGTAAAGGGACAGGTGAAGCTTTCTTT.

The chain carries TRBV4-2 and TRBJ2-5; D is possibly TRBD2 (5 bases). CDR3 size: 13 residues. Trimming stripped 2 bases from V and 3 bases from J, with 7 bases between. Germline CDR1 and CDR2: LGHNA and YNFKEQ. CDR3 DNA sequence: TGTGCCAGCAGCCAACGGACTGAAGAGACCCAGTACTTC. It encodes CASSQRTEETQYF.

The chain has TRBV27 and TRBJ2-5, with D perhaps TRBD1 or TRBD2 (6 bases each). Trimming removed 3 bases at V and 7 bases at J, with 15 bases between. The CDR3 runs to 14 residues. Germline V gene sequence: CDR1 MNHEY, CDR2 SMNVEV (reference sequence). CDR3 region: CASSFVPGAGTQYF. DNA of the CDR3: TGTGCCAGCAGTTTTGTTCCGGGGGCAGGGACCCAGTACTTC.

The chain uses TRBV29-1 and TRBJ2-7; the D gene is possibly TRBD1 (6 bases). The ends were cut back, 7 bases at V and 2 bases at J, with 18 bases in the middle. The germline CDR1 and CDR2 sequences are SQVTM and ANQGSEA. This CDR3 is built from 14 residues. CDR3 in amino acids: CSATQQGSPYEQYF. The CDR3 nucleotides read TGCAGCGCCACTCAACAGGGATCACCCTACGAGCAGTACTTC.

The CDR3, as DNA: TGTGCCAGCAGTTACACACTCCAGACAGGGGGGAATGAGCAGTTCTTC. Its protein is CASSYTLQTGGNEQFF. The chain joins TRBV6-5 to TRBJ2-1; 9 bases are shared with TRBD1. The CDR3 runs 16 residues. With 2 bases clipped from V and 7 bases from J, the junction kept 9 bases outside the gene matches. Per the germline V gene, CDR1 is MNHEY and CDR2 is SVGAGI.

The chain employs TRBV9 and TRBJ2-1; D unclear. CDR1 is SGDLS and CDR2 is YYNGEE in the germline V gene. This CDR3 comprises 15 residues. Trimming pared 3 bases from V and 5 bases from J, leaving 15 bases between. In nucleotides, the CDR3 is TGTGCCAGCAGCGATGGACGGGCTGGTAACAATGAGCAGTTCTTC. It yields the protein CASSDGRAGNNEQFF.

This sequence joins TRBV9 and TRBJ2-1, with TRBD2 matching 9 bases. CDR3 length: 15 residues. V dropped 4 bases and J dropped 6; count of bases not matched to a gene: 8. CDR1 and CDR2 from the germline V gene are SGDLS and YYNGEE. The CDR3: CASSLQTLAGNEQFF. As DNA, the CDR3 is TGTGCCAGCAGCTTACAGACACTAGCGGGCAATGAGCAGTTCTTC.

The J gene is TRBJ2-1, the V gene TRBV7-6, with 7 positions matching TRBD2. V was clipped by 5 bases and J by 7 bases; unmatched bases: 8. CDR3 size: 14 residues. The germline V gene has CDR1 SGHVS and CDR2 FNYEAQ. The CDR3 protein is CASSLGGSGNEQFF. As DNA, the CDR3 is TGTGCCAGCAGCCTCGGGGGTAGCGGGAATGAGCAGTTCTTC.

The chain recombines TRBV5-1 with TRBJ2-3, with D perhaps being TRBD1 or TRBD2 (5 bases each). The germline V gene encodes CDR1 SGHRS and CDR2 YFSETQ. CDR3 length equals 14 residues. Trimming took off 4 bases at V and 7 bases at J, with 16 bases between the two ends. CDR3 region: CASSPGPPLNTQYF. CDR3 nucleotide sequence: TGCGCCAGCAGCCCGGGACCACCGTTAAATACGCAGTATTTT.

The V call is TRBV11-1, the J call TRBJ1-3; possibly TRBD1 for D (6 bases). From germline, CDR1 is SGHAT and CDR2 FQDESV (reference sequence). Trimming took off 5 bases at V and 0 bases at J, with 8 bases between the two ends. This CDR3 spans 14 amino acids. CDR3 region: CASSRTDSGNTIYF. The CDR3 DNA reads TGTGCCAGCAGCCGGACAGACTCTGGAAACACCATATATTTT.

V is TRBV7-3 and J is TRBJ2-1; 8 positions agree with TRBD2. Unmatched junction bases numbered 12, after V lost 0 bases and J lost 8 bases. This CDR3 has 17 amino acids. The germline CDR1 and CDR2 sequences are SGHTA and FQGTGA. The CDR3 spells CASSLTHSGAGRDEQFF. CDR3 in DNA: TGTGCCAGCAGCTTAACCCATAGCGGGGCTGGCCGGGATGAGCAGTTCTTC.

The chain combines TRBV3-1 (or the pseudogene TRBV3-2) with TRBJ1-5; TRBD1 matches at 9 bases. The CDR3 consists of 15 residues. J gave up 7 bases and V 2 bases, and 6 bases lay outside the gene matches. CDR1 LGHDT and CDR2 YNNKEL come from the germline V gene (reference sequence). CDR3 loop: CASSQTGGEGQPQHF. In nucleotides, the CDR3 is TGTGCCAGCAGCCAAACAGGGGGCGAAGGACAGCCCCAGCATTTT.

This clone has just one count. V is TRBV5-1 and J is TRBJ1-1, with D perhaps matching TRBD1 (5 bases). CDR3 length: 12 residues. Trimming took 4 bases from V and 5 from J, leaving 9 bases between them. The germline V gene has CDR1 SGHRS and CDR2 YFSETQ. CDR3 bases: TGCGCCAGCAGCAGGGGAGAAACTGAAGCTTTCTTT. This translates into CASSRGETEAFF.

This clone showed up just once. The rearrangement links TRBV28 to TRBJ1-6; 10 bases map to TRBD1. CDR1 MDHEN and CDR2 SYDVKM come from the germline V gene. The V and J ends lost 6 bases and 5 bases, in that order; junction bases with no gene match: 7. The CDR3 has 16 amino acids. CDR3 amino acids: CASRPGTGVHNSPLHF. Written as DNA, the CDR3 is TGTGCCAGCAGGCCCGGGACAGGGGTACATAATTCACCCCTCCACTTT. The full variable domain, completed using reference TRBV28 and TRBJ1-6, is DVKVTQSSRYLVKRTGEKVFLECVQDMDHENMFWYRQDPGLGLRLIYFSYDVKMKEKGDIPEGYSVSREKKERFSLILESASTNQTSMYLCASRPGTGVHNSPLHFGNGTRLTVT.

The gene calls are TRBV28 and TRBJ2-2; no reliable D call. Trimming stripped 3 bases from V and 6 bases from J, with 5 bases between. The CDR3 is 12 residues long. Germline values: CDR1 MDHEN, CDR2 SYDVKM. CDR3 sequence reads: CASSFWPGELFF. DNA of the CDR3: TGTGCCAGCAGTTTCTGGCCCGGGGAGCTGTTTTTT. The whole variable domain, remainder taken from reference TRBV28 and TRBJ2-2, is DVKVTQSSRYLVKRTGEKVFLECVQDMDHENMFWYRQDPGLGLRLIYFSYDVKMKEKGDIPEGYSVSREKKERFSLILESASTNQTSMYLCASSFWPGELFFGEGSRLTVL.

V gene TRBV9 combines with J gene TRBJ2-1; 10 nucleotides agree with TRBD2. There are 16 residues in the CDR3. The V gene end was trimmed by 3 bases and the J gene end by 5 bases; junction bases not matched to a gene: 8. Per germline, CDR1 SGDLS and CDR2 YYNGEE. This CDR3 is CASSAQGLAEDNEQFF. Here the CDR3 DNA reads TGTGCCAGCAGCGCCCAAGGACTAGCGGAGGACAATGAGCAGTTCTTC.

This sequence joins TRBV11-2 and TRBJ2-1; 10 nucleotides agree with TRBD2. J was trimmed by 10 bases and V by 5 bases; bases with no gene match: 8. CDR3 length: 14 residues. Germline V gene lookup returns CDR1 SGHAT and CDR2 FQNNGV. The CDR3 coding sequence is TGTGCCAGCAGCGCTCTAGCGGGAGTGGGCGAGCAGTTCTTC. It codes for CASSALAGVGEQFF.

This clone has just one count. The chain couples TRBV3-1 (or the pseudogene TRBV3-2) to TRBJ2-1; D call uncertain. The germline CDR1 and CDR2 sequences are LGHDT and YNNKEL (reference sequence). Deletions cut 0 bases from V and 4 bases from J, with 7 bases between. The CDR3 is 14 residues long. CDR3 residues: CASSQEGFYNEQFF. CDR3 DNA: TGTGCCAGCAGCCAAGAGGGCTTTTACAATGAGCAGTTCTTC.

The chain recombines TRBV2 with TRBJ2-5; unclear D gene. Trimming shortened V by 7 bases and J by 5 bases, and 14 bases separated the two germline ends. In germline, CDR1 is SNHLY, CDR2 FYNNEI. This CDR3 has 13 amino acids. The CDR3 loop reads CASIPSESETQYF. The CDR3 region has the DNA TGTGCCAGCATACCGTCGGAGTCGGAGACCCAGTACTTC.